These T cell receptor beta chains were read from a single sample in a study of blood T cells in healthy people across ages. TCRdb re-called the 5' RACE reads with MiXCR, one entry per CDR3 protein. The data contain 1.4 million to 1.5 million distinct CDR3 sequences, approximately 40% of them singletons. The sequenced material came from blood. These receptor sequences come from a woman younger than 35 in good health. CDR3s leave out the opening cysteine and the closing phenylalanine or tryptophan.

v_call: TRBV3-1
j_call: TRBJ2-3
cdr3_aa: ATTGGTDTQY

v_call: TRBV20-1
j_call: TRBJ1-4
cdr3_aa: SARDPGGPTNEKLF

v_call: TRBV20-1
j_call: TRBJ1-4
cdr3_aa: SALPTVSNEKLF

v_call: TRBV28
j_call: TRBJ2-2
cdr3_aa: ASSFTSSGVTGELF

v_call: TRBV28
j_call: TRBJ2-1
cdr3_aa: ASSRGVAGSEQF

v_call: TRBV7-9
j_call: TRBJ1-2
cdr3_aa: ASSLDAGSYGYT

v_call: TRBV5-1
j_call: TRBJ2-3
cdr3_aa: ASSPTTGTDTQY

v_call: TRBV6-6
j_call: TRBJ2-6
cdr3_aa: ASSSQTGTGANVLT

v_call: TRBV27
j_call: TRBJ2-6
cdr3_aa: ASSLAGHLTPSKGANVLT

v_call: TRBV28
j_call: TRBJ2-5
cdr3_aa: ASTSVNEQY

v_call: TRBV6-2/TRBV6-3
j_call: TRBJ1-5
cdr3_aa: ASSTGGIENQPQH

v_call: TRBV15
j_call: TRBJ1-2
cdr3_aa: TTSPGQGYRGYT

v_call: TRBV7-2
j_call: TRBJ2-3
cdr3_aa: ASSLRPAGGTDTQY

v_call: TRBV7-2
j_call: TRBJ1-3
cdr3_aa: ASSLVGNTIY

v_call: TRBV4-1
j_call: TRBJ1-2
cdr3_aa: ASSRDQTGGSSNYGYT

v_call: TRBV7-9
j_call: TRBJ1-2
cdr3_aa: ASSLAGTGDGYT

v_call: TRBV5-5
j_call: TRBJ1-3
cdr3_aa: ASSLEVTSGNTIY

v_call: TRBV3-1
j_call: TRBJ2-1
cdr3_aa: ASSPRLAGGLYNEQF

v_call: TRBV20-1
j_call: TRBJ2-2
cdr3_aa: SAEGTGGTEGELF

v_call: TRBV9
j_call: TRBJ2-4
cdr3_aa: ASSVVPGAKNIQY

v_call: TRBV2
j_call: TRBJ1-1
cdr3_aa: ASSPRDSGTEAF

v_call: TRBV10-3
j_call: TRBJ2-7
cdr3_aa: AISESGYSSEQY

v_call: TRBV30
j_call: TRBJ2-5
cdr3_aa: AWSQGLAGGQETQY

v_call: TRBV18
j_call: TRBJ2-7
cdr3_aa: ASSPRQGEQY

v_call: TRBV5-1
j_call: TRBJ2-7
cdr3_aa: ASSLVSSGGAYEQY

v_call: TRBV12-5
j_call: TRBJ1-5
cdr3_aa: ASGLVGTGGTQPQH

v_call: TRBV7-2
j_call: TRBJ2-2
cdr3_aa: ASSPSAGTGITGELF

v_call: TRBV24-1
j_call: TRBJ1-2
cdr3_aa: ATSTTTGVGGYT

v_call: TRBV3-1
j_call: TRBJ2-4
cdr3_aa: ASSQDRNGIAKNIQY

v_call: TRBV20-1
j_call: TRBJ2-4
cdr3_aa: SAREGAGVGNIQY

v_call: TRBV2
j_call: TRBJ2-5
cdr3_aa: ASSEALGKGTQY

v_call: TRBV7-7
j_call: TRBJ2-1
cdr3_aa: ASTHARAEQF

v_call: TRBV7-9
j_call: TRBJ2-3
cdr3_aa: ASSLTGTTSTDTQY

v_call: TRBV13
j_call: TRBJ2-3
cdr3_aa: ASIPEGTDTQY

v_call: TRBV12-3/TRBV12-4
j_call: -
cdr3_aa: ASSPQANYEQY

v_call: TRBV20-1
j_call: TRBJ1-2
cdr3_aa: SARRHGAGYT

v_call: TRBV4-1
j_call: TRBJ2-5
cdr3_aa: ASSQGVGQGSSGQY

v_call: TRBV12-3/TRBV12-4
j_call: TRBJ2-7
cdr3_aa: ASSVRLVAHEQY

v_call: TRBV4-1
j_call: TRBJ2-3
cdr3_aa: ASSQVNSGDTQY

v_call: TRBV7-7
j_call: TRBJ2-3
cdr3_aa: ASSSFPGGGTDTQY

v_call: TRBV12-3/TRBV12-4
j_call: TRBJ2-1
cdr3_aa: ASSLEEGLGGRGIHNNEQF

v_call: TRBV18
j_call: TRBJ2-5
cdr3_aa: ASSPSLHDNEQY

v_call: TRBV6-5
j_call: TRBJ2-1
cdr3_aa: ASSYSASGGDEQF

v_call: TRBV12-3/TRBV12-4
j_call: TRBJ2-1
cdr3_aa: ASSRAGSSYNEQF

v_call: TRBV27
j_call: TRBJ2-3
cdr3_aa: ASSLRPLSRTSTDTQY

v_call: TRBV7-2
j_call: TRBJ2-1
cdr3_aa: ASTSSRASAYNEQF

v_call: TRBV5-6
j_call: TRBJ2-7
cdr3_aa: ASSGLTADHYNEQY

v_call: TRBV5-1
j_call: TRBJ1-2
cdr3_aa: ASSLGSGDYGYT

v_call: TRBV20-1
j_call: TRBJ2-7
cdr3_aa: SASAPGLAGVNGQY

v_call: TRBV9
j_call: TRBJ2-3
cdr3_aa: ASSALGADTQY

v_call: TRBV7-2
j_call: TRBJ2-1
cdr3_aa: ASSLLRGACNEQF

v_call: TRBV2
j_call: TRBJ2-5
cdr3_aa: ASSELSETQY

v_call: TRBV20-1
j_call: TRBJ2-7
cdr3_aa: SASGDGYEQY

v_call: TRBV7-2
j_call: TRBJ1-5
cdr3_aa: ASSLGQPNLYSNQPQH